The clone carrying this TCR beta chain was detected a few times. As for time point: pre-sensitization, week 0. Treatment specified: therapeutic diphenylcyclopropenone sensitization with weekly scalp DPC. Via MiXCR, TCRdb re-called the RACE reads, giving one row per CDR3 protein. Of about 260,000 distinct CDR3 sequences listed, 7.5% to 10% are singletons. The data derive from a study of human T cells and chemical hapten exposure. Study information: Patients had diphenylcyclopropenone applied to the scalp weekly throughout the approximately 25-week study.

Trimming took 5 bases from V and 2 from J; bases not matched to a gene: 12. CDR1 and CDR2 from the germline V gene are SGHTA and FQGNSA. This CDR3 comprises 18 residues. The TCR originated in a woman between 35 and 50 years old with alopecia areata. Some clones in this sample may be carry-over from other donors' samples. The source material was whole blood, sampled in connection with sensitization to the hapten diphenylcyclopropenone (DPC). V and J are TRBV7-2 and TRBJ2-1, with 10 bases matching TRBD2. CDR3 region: CASSPRGVAGGAYNEQFF. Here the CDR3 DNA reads TGTGCCAGCAGCCCGCGAGGGGTAGCGGGAGGCGCCTACAATGAGCAGTTCTTC.